This T cell receptor (beta chain) was sequenced for a study of blood T cell repertoires in COVID-19. Data came from immunoSEQ multiplex PCR; TCRdb stores just in-frame clones and leaves some out. Here the sample spans hundreds of thousands of clones, about nine tenths being singletons. Germline values: CDR1 SGHRS, CDR2 YFSETQ. This CDR3 is built from 15 residues. The V gene lost 1 base and the J gene lost 1 base, with 10 bases spanning the gap. A PCR-confirmed or clinician-diagnosed COVID-19 case had contacted exposed participants within 2 weeks of entry. Sample: PBMCs or T cells enriched from blood (not recorded which). The sequence derives from a man aged 50-59 years who had been exposed to COVID-19. The genes are TRBV5-1 and TRBJ2-3; TRBD1 is a possible D gene (6 bases). The DNA of the CDR3 is TGCGCCAGCAGCTTGCAAGGGGGTGGCACAGATACGCAGTATTTT. Amino acids: CASSLQGGGTDTQYF. Variable domain in full (rest from reference TRBV5-1 and TRBJ2-3): KAGVTQTPRYLIKTRGQQVTLSCSPISGHRSVSWYQQTPGQGLQFLFEYFSETQRNKGNFPGRFSGRQFSNSRSEMNVSTLELGDSALYLCASSLQGGGTDTQYFGPGTRLTVL.